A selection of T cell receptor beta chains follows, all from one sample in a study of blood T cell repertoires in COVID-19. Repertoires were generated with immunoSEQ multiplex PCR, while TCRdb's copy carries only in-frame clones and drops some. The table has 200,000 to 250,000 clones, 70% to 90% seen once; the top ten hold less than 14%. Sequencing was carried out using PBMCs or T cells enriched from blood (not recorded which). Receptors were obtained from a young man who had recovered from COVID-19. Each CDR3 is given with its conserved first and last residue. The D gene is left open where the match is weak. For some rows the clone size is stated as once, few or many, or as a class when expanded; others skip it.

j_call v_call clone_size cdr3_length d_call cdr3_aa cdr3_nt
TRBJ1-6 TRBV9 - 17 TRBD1 CASSVGGLGTGVSPLHF TGTGCCAGCAGCGTAGGTGGATTAGGGACAGGGGTGTCACCCCTCCACTTT
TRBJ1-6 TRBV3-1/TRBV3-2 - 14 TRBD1 CASRGQVYNSPLHF TGTGCCAGCAGAGGACAGGTTTATAATTCACCCCTCCACTTT
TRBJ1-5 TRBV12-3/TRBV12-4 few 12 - CASSGDAQPQHF TGTGCCAGCAGTGGAGATGCTCAGCCCCAGCATTTT
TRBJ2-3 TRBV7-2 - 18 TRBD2 CASSTGTSGRALLATQYF TGTGCCAGCAGCACCGGGACTAGCGGGAGGGCCTTATTAGCTACGCAGTATTTT
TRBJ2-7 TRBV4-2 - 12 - CASSQLSGKQYF TGTGCCAGCAGCCAACTATCAGGGAAGCAGTACTTC
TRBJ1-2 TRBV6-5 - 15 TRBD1 CASSSLYRQGLGYTF TGTGCCAGCAGTTCTCTGTACAGACAGGGCCTAGGCTACACCTTC
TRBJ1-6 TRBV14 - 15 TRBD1 CASSHDRVNNSPLHF TGTGCCAGCAGCCACGACAGGGTCAATAATTCACCCCTCCACTTT
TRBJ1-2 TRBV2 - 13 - CASSTTPVYGYTF TGTGCCAGCAGTACAACCCCCGTCTATGGCTACACCTTC
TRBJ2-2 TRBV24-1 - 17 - CANQHQRGTKNTGELFF TGTGCTAACCAACACCAACGAGGGACAAAGAACACCGGGGAGCTGTTTTTT
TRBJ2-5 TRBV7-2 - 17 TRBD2 CASSLDPGLAGDWTQYF TGTGCCAGCAGCTTAGATCCTGGACTAGCGGGGGATTGGACCCAGTACTTC
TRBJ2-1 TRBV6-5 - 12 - CASSYLGHEQFF TGTGCCAGCAGTTACCTAGGCCATGAGCAGTTCTTC
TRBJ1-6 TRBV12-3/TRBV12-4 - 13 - CASSQEGNSPLHF TGTGCCAGCAGTCAAGAGGGCAATTCACCCCTCCACTTT
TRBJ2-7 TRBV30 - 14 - CAWSVVPDTGEQYF TGTGCCTGGAGTGTAGTTCCCGACACGGGAGAGCAGTACTTC
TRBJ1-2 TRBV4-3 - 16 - CASSQLIQGPNYGYTF TGCGCCAGCAGCCAACTCATACAGGGCCCTAACTATGGCTACACCTTC
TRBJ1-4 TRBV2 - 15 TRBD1 CASSRNRGLYEKLFF TGTGCCAGCAGCCGCAACAGGGGGCTCTATGAAAAACTGTTTTTT
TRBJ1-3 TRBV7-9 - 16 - CASSLVEGRSGNTIYF TGTGCCAGCAGCTTGGTCGAGGGCCGCTCTGGAAACACCATATATTTT
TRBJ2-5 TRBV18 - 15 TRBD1 CASSPPGTVGETQYF TGTGCCAGCTCACCACCGGGGACAGTGGGAGAGACCCAGTACTTC
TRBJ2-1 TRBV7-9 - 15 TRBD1 CASSLAGQGAGEQFF TGTGCCAGCAGCTTAGCGGGTCAGGGGGCCGGTGAGCAGTTCTTC
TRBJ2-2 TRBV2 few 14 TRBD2 CASRGLAGTGELFF TGTGCCAGCAGGGGACTAGCGGGCACCGGGGAGCTGTTTTTT
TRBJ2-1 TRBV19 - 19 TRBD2 CASSIDPGTSGRYYNEQFF TGTGCCAGTAGTATAGATCCCGGGACTAGCGGGAGATACTACAATGAGCAGTTCTTC